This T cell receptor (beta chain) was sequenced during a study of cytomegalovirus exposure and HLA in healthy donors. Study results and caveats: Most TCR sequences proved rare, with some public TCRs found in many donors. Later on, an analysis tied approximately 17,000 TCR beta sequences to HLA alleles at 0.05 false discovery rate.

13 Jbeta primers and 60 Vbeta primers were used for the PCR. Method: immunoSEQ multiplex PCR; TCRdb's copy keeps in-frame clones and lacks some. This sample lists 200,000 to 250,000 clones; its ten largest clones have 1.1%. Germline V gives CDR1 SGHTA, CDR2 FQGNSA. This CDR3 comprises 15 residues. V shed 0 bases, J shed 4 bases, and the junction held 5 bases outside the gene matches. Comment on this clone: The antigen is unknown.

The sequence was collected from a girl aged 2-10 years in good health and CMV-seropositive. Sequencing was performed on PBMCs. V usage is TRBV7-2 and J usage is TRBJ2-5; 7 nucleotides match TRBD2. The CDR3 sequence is CASSLAGGRSETQYF. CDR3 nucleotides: TGTGCCAGCAGCTTAGCGGGAGGGCGGTCAGAGACCCAGTACTTC.